This is a list of T cell receptor beta chains from one sample in a study of blood T cell repertoires in COVID-19. Some clones are missing from TCRdb's copy, which holds only in-frame ones; the method was immunoSEQ multiplex PCR. The sample holds approximately 200,000 clones, 85% seen once. Sequenced material: PBMCs or T cells enriched from blood (not recorded which). The source is a middle-aged man who had recovered from COVID-19. Each CDR3 is given with its conserved first and last residue. Fields, in order: V gene, J gene, D gene, clone size, CDR3 DNA, CDR3 protein. A D gene is named only where the DNA matches it firmly. The size of a clone is reported for some rows only, either as once, few or many, or as a class for expanded clones.

TRBV18	TRBJ1-1	NA	NA	TGTGCCAGCTCCCCCAGGGTAGGTTCCAGGCACACTGAAGCTTTCTTT	CASSPRVGSRHTEAFF
TRBV6-5	TRBJ1-2	NA	once	TGTGCCAGCAGTCCCGACGGGGATTATGGCTACACCTTC	CASSPDGDYGYTF
TRBV19	TRBJ2-7	TRBD1	NA	TGTGCCAGCTCCTATGGGACAGGGATTTACGAGCAGTACTTC	CASSYGTGIYEQYF
TRBV6-5	TRBJ1-3	NA	NA	TGTGCCAGCAGCACCTCGACAGTTTCTGGAAACACCATATATTTT	CASSTSTVSGNTIYF
TRBV11-2	TRBJ2-7	NA	once	TGTGCCAGCACCCCCTCTGGCCCCGAGCAGTACTTC	CASTPSGPEQYF
TRBV27	TRBJ2-7	TRBD2	NA	TGTGCCAGCAGTATGACTAGCGCGGGCTACGAGCAGTACTTC	CASSMTSAGYEQYF
TRBV18	TRBJ2-7	NA	NA	TGTGCCAGCTCACTGCTAAAGGGGGCCTACGAGCAGTACTTC	CASSLLKGAYEQYF
TRBV13	TRBJ2-1	NA	NA	TGTGCCAGCAGCTCGTACCGGGACTCATACAATGAGCAGTTCTTC	CASSSYRDSYNEQFF
TRBV28	TRBJ2-7	NA	NA	TGTGCCAGCAGTAGGAGGGAGCAGTACTTC	CASSRREQYF
TRBV25-1	TRBJ1-5	NA	NA	TGTGCCAGCAGTGGATGGGACACGAATCAGCCCCAGCATTTT	CASSGWDTNQPQHF
TRBV7-9	TRBJ1-1	TRBD1	few	TGTGCCAGCAGCTTAGGGACAGGGTGGGGGAGCACTGAAGCTTTCTTT	CASSLGTGWGSTEAFF
TRBV2	TRBJ1-4	NA	once	TGTGCCAGCACCCCGGCGGGGGGCGTACTGTTTTTT	CASTPAGGVLFF
TRBV6-5	TRBJ2-7	NA	NA	TGTGCCAGCAGCGGACGGGACTACGAGCAGTACTTC	CASSGRDYEQYF
TRBV11-1	TRBJ1-2	NA	NA	TGTGCCAGCCAACTGGACAACGATAACTATGGCTACACCTTC	CASQLDNDNYGYTF
TRBV27	TRBJ1-5	TRBD1	NA	TGTGCCAGCAGTTTCAGGGGGCAGGGAAATCAGCCCCAGCATTTT	CASSFRGQGNQPQHF
TRBV7-2	TRBJ1-6	TRBD1	NA	TGTGCCAGCAGCGAATACAAGGGGGCGCGCCGGGACTCACCCCTCCACTTT	CASSEYKGARRDSPLHF
TRBV24-1	TRBJ2-7	TRBD1	NA	TGTGCCACCCAGGACAGGGGGACGCCTAAATACTCCTACGAGCAGTACTTC	CATQDRGTPKYSYEQYF
TRBV28	TRBJ1-5	TRBD1	NA	TGTGCCAGCAGTACCGGACAGGGGGGTCAGCCCCAGCATTTT	CASSTGQGGQPQHF
TRBV7-8	TRBJ1-2	NA	few	TGTGCCAGCAGCTTAGGGGGAGGCTATGGCTACACCTTC	CASSLGGGYGYTF
TRBV2	TRBJ1-1	TRBD1	NA	TGTGCCAGCTCCCGAGGGGGCGCGGACACTGAAGCTTTCTTT	CASSRGGADTEAFF
TRBV10-3	TRBJ2-2	TRBD2	NA	TGTGCCATCAGTTCTAGAGAAGCGGGAGATACCGGGGAGCTGTTTTTT	CAISSREAGDTGELFF
TRBV4-3	TRBJ1-5	NA	NA	TGCGCCAGCAGCCAAGCCGTCGCCGGGACTCTTAGCAATCAGCCCCAGCATTTT	CASSQAVAGTLSNQPQHF
TRBV5-1	TRBJ2-7	TRBD1	NA	TGCGCCAGCAGCCCTGGACAGGGCGCCTACGAGCAGTACTTC	CASSPGQGAYEQYF
TRBV19	TRBJ2-3	TRBD2	NA	TGTGCCAGTAGTATAGATGGTAGCGGGACTCTTCAGTATTTT	CASSIDGSGTLQYF
TRBV10-2	TRBJ1-3	TRBD1	NA	TGCGCCAGCAGTGACCATCAAGGACAGGGGCTTCGTGGAAACACCATATATTTT	CASSDHQGQGLRGNTIYF
TRBV3-1/TRBV3-2	TRBJ2-7	TRBD2	NA	TGTGCCAGCAGCCAAGATATGACTAGCGGGAGGGCACTTGGCTACGAGCAGTACTTC	CASSQDMTSGRALGYEQYF
TRBV11-2	TRBJ2-7	NA	NA	TGTGCCAGCAGCTTAGATTTGAGTTACGAGCAGTACTTC	CASSLDLSYEQYF
TRBV14	TRBJ2-5	NA	NA	TGTGCCAGCAGCCATCGACTCTCGAGGGCCCAAGAGACCCAGTACTTC	CASSHRLSRAQETQYF
TRBV15	TRBJ2-7	NA	few	TGTGCCACCAGCCCCGGGGGTTCCTACGAGCAGTACTTC	CATSPGGSYEQYF
TRBV30	TRBJ2-6	TRBD1	NA	TGTGCCTGGAGTCCGGGACAGAGGAGCTCTGGGGCCAACGTCCTGACTTTC	CAWSPGQRSSGANVLTF
TRBV7-2	TRBJ1-3	TRBD1	NA	TGTGCCAGCAGCTTAGGTAGGACAGGGACTGGAAACACCATATATTTT	CASSLGRTGTGNTIYF
TRBV28	TRBJ2-7	TRBD1	NA	TGTGCCAGCAGCAGAGGGGACAGGGCGTCCGAGCAGTACTTC	CASSRGDRASEQYF
TRBV6-6	TRBJ1-1	NA	NA	TGTGCCAGCAGTACCCTAGCAGAGAACACTGAAGCTTTCTTT	CASSTLAENTEAFF
TRBV5-1	TRBJ2-7	NA	NA	TGCGCCAGCAGCTTATCCTCAGGGAGGCAGACCTACGAGCAGTACTTC	CASSLSSGRQTYEQYF
TRBV27	TRBJ1-2	TRBD1	NA	TGTGCCAGCAGTCCAGAGGACAGGTTGGTCGAGGGCTACACCTTC	CASSPEDRLVEGYTF